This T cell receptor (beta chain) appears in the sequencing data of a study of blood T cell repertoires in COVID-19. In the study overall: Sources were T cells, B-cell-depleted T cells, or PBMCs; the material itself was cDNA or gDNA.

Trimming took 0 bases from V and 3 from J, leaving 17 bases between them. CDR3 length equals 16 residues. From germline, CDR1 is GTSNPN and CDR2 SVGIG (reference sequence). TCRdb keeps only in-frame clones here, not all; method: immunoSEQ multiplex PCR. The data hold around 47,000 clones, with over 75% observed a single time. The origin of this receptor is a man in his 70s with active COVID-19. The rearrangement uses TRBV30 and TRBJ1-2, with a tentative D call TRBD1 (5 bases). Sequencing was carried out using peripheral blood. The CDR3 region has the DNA TGTGCCTGGAGTGTAGTGTCACCGGGGGGTTACTATGGCTACACCTTC. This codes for CAWSVVSPGGYYGYTF.